The sequence of this TCR beta chain was determined in a study of T cell responses to AZD1222 COVID-19 vaccine. Study-level results: The span of vaccine-associated CD4 TCRs extended across spike, with dominance at 160-218 and 743-854.

This clone has more than one count but fewer than ten. Its cognate antigen is unknown. Germline loops: CDR1 KGHSH, CDR2 LQKENI. CDR3 length: 13 amino acids. Trimming took 5 bases from V and 5 from J, leaving 10 bases between them. Some clones are missing from TCRdb's copy, which holds only in-frame ones; the method was immunoSEQ multiplex PCR. This sample has some 96,000 clones; about nine tenths occur once, and the top ten carry more than 1.5%. This chain links TRBV18 with TRBJ1-5, with D unclear. The TCR originated in an adult in good health. The material sequenced was peripheral blood, taken on day 0 of AZD1222 vaccination. This CDR3 is CASSAHRDQPQHF. CDR3 bases: TGTGCCAGCTCAGCCCACAGAGATCAGCCCCAGCATTTT.